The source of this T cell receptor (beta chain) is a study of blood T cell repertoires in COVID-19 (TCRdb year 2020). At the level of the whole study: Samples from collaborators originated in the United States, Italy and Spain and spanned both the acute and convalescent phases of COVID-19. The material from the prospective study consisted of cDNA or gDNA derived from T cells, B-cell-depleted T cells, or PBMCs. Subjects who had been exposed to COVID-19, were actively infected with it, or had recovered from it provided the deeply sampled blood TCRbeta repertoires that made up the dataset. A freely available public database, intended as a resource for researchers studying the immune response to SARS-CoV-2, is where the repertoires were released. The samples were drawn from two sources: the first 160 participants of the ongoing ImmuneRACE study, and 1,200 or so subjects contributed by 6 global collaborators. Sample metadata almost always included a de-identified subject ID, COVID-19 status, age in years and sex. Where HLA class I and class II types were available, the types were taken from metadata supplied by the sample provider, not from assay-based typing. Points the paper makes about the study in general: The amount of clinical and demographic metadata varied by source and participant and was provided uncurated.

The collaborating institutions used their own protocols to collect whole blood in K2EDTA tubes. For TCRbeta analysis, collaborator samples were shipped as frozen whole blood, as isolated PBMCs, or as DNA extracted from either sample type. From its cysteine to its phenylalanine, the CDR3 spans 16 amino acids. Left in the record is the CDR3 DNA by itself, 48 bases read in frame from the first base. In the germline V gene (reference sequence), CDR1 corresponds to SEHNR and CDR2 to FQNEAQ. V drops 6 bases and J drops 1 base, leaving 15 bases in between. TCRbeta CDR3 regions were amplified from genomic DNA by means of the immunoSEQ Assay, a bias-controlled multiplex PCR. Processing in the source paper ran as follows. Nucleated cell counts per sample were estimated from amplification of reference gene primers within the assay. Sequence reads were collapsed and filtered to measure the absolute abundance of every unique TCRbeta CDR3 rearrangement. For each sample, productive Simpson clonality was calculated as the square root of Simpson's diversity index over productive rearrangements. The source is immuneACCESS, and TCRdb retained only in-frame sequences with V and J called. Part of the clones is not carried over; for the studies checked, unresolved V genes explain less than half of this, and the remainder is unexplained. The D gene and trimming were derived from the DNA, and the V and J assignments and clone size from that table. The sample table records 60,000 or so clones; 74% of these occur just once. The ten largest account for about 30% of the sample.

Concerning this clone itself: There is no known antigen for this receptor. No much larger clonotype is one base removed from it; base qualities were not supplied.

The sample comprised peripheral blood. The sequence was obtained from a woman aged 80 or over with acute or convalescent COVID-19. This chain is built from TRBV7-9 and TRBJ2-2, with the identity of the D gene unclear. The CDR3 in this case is CASRSTGQENTGELFF. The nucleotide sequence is TGTGCCAGCAGATCCACCGGCCAGGAGAACACCGGGGAGCTGTTTTTT.